This T cell receptor (beta chain) was recorded in a study of cytomegalovirus exposure and HLA in healthy donors. The CDR3 covers 15 residues. With 0 bases removed from V and 4 bases from J, the gap between germline ends came to 11 bases. Per germline, CDR1 SGDLS and CDR2 YYNGEE. Amplification used 60 Vbeta primers and 13 Jbeta primers. Clones were sequenced by immunoSEQ multiplex PCR, and TCRdb holds only the in-frame ones, with some missing. The data contain roughly 190,000 clones, under 80% of them seen just once; the ten biggest clones take up approximately 5%. As concerns this clone: No antigen is known for it. This sample also contains other DNA sequences that code for the same CDR3.

Study-level points and caveats: What a later analysis reportedly showed was that an Asian-associated ancestry cluster had fewer N-insertions than the roughly 700-donor mean. Researchers reported in a later analysis that common viral pathogens appeared linked to several top clusters.

Sequencing was carried out using PBMCs. This receptor was identified in a man aged 30 to 45 in good health and CMV-seropositive. The chain couples TRBV9 to TRBJ2-1, with D tentatively TRBD1 (5 bases). The DNA for the CDR3 is TGTGCCAGCAGCGTAGGCCAGGGCCTTTACAATGAGCAGTTCTTC. This encodes CASSVGQGLYNEQFF.